The 23 T cell receptor beta chains reported below all come from one sample, sequenced in a study of OX40 agonist ivuxolimab in advanced cancers. The protocol was immunoSEQ multiplex PCR, while the TCRdb copy is restricted to in-frame clones and leaves out a portion. The sample includes more than 95,000 clones, 80% to 95% of them seen just once. Sequences were derived from CD4+ or CD8+ T cells sorted from blood, sampled in a trial of the OX40 agonist ivuxolimab. The receptors come from an adult with an advanced solid tumor such as melanoma, head and neck, liver or kidney cancer.

V gene TRBV18 combines with J gene TRBJ1-1, with 7 nucleotides matching TRBD1. V shed 7 bases and J 1 base; nucleotides not matched to a gene: 3. The CDR3 extends over 13 amino acids. Germline-derived CDR1 and CDR2 are KGHSH and LQKENI. The CDR3, as DNA: TGTGCCAGCTTAAGGGACAGGAACACTGAAGCTTTCTTT. Its protein product is CASLRDRNTEAFF.

This clone came up a few times. The CDR3 DNA follows: TGTGCCAGCAGCTTCAGAGTTTACTCCTACGAGCAGTACTTC. Residues: CASSFRVYSYEQYF. The chain recombines TRBV5-6 with TRBJ2-7, with D unresolved. V lost 2 bases, J lost 0 bases, and 9 bases lay in between. This CDR3 has 14 residues. CDR1 SGHDT and CDR2 YYEEEE come from the germline V gene.

The chain uses TRBV6-6 and TRBJ1-3; 7 bases fit TRBD1. CDR3 length equals 14 residues. The V gene's germline CDR1 is MNHNY and CDR2 SVGAGI (reference sequence). The junction had 4 bases not matched to a gene; V was cut back by 2 bases and J by 6 bases. This chain's CDR3 is CASSYTGAINTIYF. For the CDR3, the DNA is TGTGCCAGCAGTTACACAGGGGCTATAAACACCATATATTTT.

The gene calls are TRBV11-2 and TRBJ1-1, with unresolved D. Trimming stripped 3 bases from V and 2 bases from J, with 7 bases between. Germline lookup yields CDR1 SGHAT and CDR2 FQNNGV. The CDR3 extends over 13 amino acids. CDR3 region: CASSFQDNTEAFF. The CDR3, as DNA: TGTGCCAGCAGCTTCCAAGATAACACTGAAGCTTTCTTT.

This clone came up once. CDR3 loop: CASSSFEGFGELFF. The CDR3 nucleotides read TGTGCCAGCAGCTCCTTCGAGGGGTTCGGGGAGCTGTTTTTT. The rearrangement joins TRBV5-6 to TRBJ2-2, with D perhaps being TRBD1 or TRBD2 (5 bases each). The CDR3 loop spans 14 amino acids. Germline V lookup: CDR1 SGHDT, CDR2 YYEEEE. V shed 3 bases and J shed 7 bases, with 13 bases lying between them.

The rearrangement uses TRBV7-9 and TRBJ2-6, with D uncertain. The CDR3 has 14 residues. Germline CDR1 and CDR2: SEHNR and FQNEAQ (reference sequence). V lost 4 bases and J 4 bases, leaving 8 bases between the germline ends. The CDR3 sequence: CASSSPTGANVLTF. The CDR3 bases are TGTGCCAGCAGCTCCCCTACGGGGGCCAACGTCCTGACTTTC.

The rearrangement joins TRBV28 to TRBJ2-3; tentative D call: TRBD1 (6 bases). The CDR3 extends over 16 amino acids. CDR1 is MDHEN, CDR2 SYDVKM, per germline. Trimming left V 3 bases short and J 0 bases short, with 13 bases between. The CDR3 DNA reads TGTGCCAGCAGTTTCTTCGGGACACCCAGCACAGATACGCAGTATTTT. Translating it yields CASSFFGTPSTDTQYF.

The chain links TRBV19 to TRBJ2-5; a weak D match, TRBD1 (6 bases). The germline gives CDR1 LNHDA, CDR2 SQIVND (reference sequence). V lost 4 bases to trimming and J lost 5 bases, with 17 bases between them. This CDR3 has 15 amino acids. Written as DNA, the CDR3 is TGTGCCAGTAGTACAGCCGAATGGACAGCCGAGACCCAGTACTTC. Its protein is CASSTAEWTAETQYF.

The chain links TRBV11-3 to TRBJ2-1, with D possibly being TRBD2 (6 bases). CDR3 length: 16 residues. CDR1 and CDR2 (germline): SGHNT, YENEEA. Trimming cost V 0 bases and J 4 bases, with 13 bases left between them. The CDR3: CASSLDGTGTYNEQFF. The CDR3 coding sequence is TGTGCCAGCAGCTTAGATGGCACCGGGACTTACAATGAGCAGTTCTTC.

The chain uses TRBV5-1 and TRBJ2-1; D unclear. The CDR3 length is 14 residues. Germline assignment: CDR1 SGHRS and CDR2 YFSETQ. V was clipped by 3 bases and J by 4 bases, with 11 bases between them. This CDR3 is CASSYGPLYNEQFF. CDR3 coding DNA: TGCGCCAGCAGCTACGGTCCGCTGTACAATGAGCAGTTCTTC.

This chain uses TRBV4-3 with TRBJ2-5, with 9 nucleotides matching TRBD2. The CDR3 is 18 amino acids. Per the germline V gene, CDR1 is LGHNA and CDR2 is YSLEER. Unmatched junction bases numbered 12, after V lost 0 bases and J lost 4 bases. The CDR3, as DNA: TGCGCCAGCAGCCAAGACATGACTAGCGGAGGGGGTGGAGAGACCCAGTACTTC. This translates into CASSQDMTSGGGGETQYF.

This chain connects TRBV18 to TRBJ2-7; a possible D gene is TRBD1 (6 bases). V was pared by 0 bases and J by 1 base, with 10 bases between. Germline V gene sequence: CDR1 KGHSH, CDR2 LQKENI. The CDR3 contains 15 residues. The CDR3 sequence is CASSPPTGLSYEQYF. As DNA, the CDR3 is TGTGCCAGCTCACCACCGACAGGCTTATCCTACGAGCAGTACTTC. Based on the CDR3 plus reference TRBV18 and TRBJ2-7, the full variable domain is NAGVMQNPRHLVRRRGQEARLRCSPMKGHSHVYWYRQLPEEGLKFMVYLQKENIIDESGMPKERFSAEFPKEGPSILRIQQVVRGDSAAYFCASSPPTGLSYEQYFGPGTRLTVT.

This clone was detected a few times. J is TRBJ1-1 and V is TRBV7-2, with TRBD1 as a possible D gene (6 bases). The CDR3 totals 14 residues. Per the germline V gene, CDR1 is SGHTA and CDR2 is FQGNSA. V was shortened by 1 base and J by 5 bases, with 11 bases between the two germline ends. The CDR3 spells CASSLVGQGTEAFF. The CDR3 DNA follows: TGTGCCAGCAGCTTAGTGGGGCAGGGGACTGAAGCTTTCTTT.

This chain uses TRBV7-3 with TRBJ2-7, with TRBD2 matching over 12 bases. The CDR3 runs to 16 residues. Germline V gives CDR1 SGHTA, CDR2 FQGTGA. Losses at the gene ends were 0 bases for V and 1 base for J; bases not matched to a gene: 1. In DNA form, the CDR3 reads TGTGCCAGCAGCTTAACCGGACTAGCGGGATCCTACGAGCAGTACTTC. This gives the protein CASSLTGLAGSYEQYF.

This sequence joins TRBV5-1 and TRBJ1-5; tentatively, D is TRBD1 (5 bases). Germline CDR1 is SGHRS and CDR2 is YFSETQ. The CDR3 totals 15 residues. Trimming pared 4 bases from V and 2 bases from J, leaving 13 bases between. This CDR3 reads CASSPVGGGNQPQHF. The CDR3 nucleotides are TGCGCCAGCAGCCCCGTGGGGGGGGGCAATCAGCCCCAGCATTTT.

The CDR3 loop is CASSIVGAASGTSGEQYF. The CDR3 region has the DNA TGTGCCAGTAGTATAGTAGGGGCAGCTTCCGGGACTAGCGGCGAGCAGTACTTC. The rearrangement joins TRBV19 to TRBJ2-7, with 11 bases lining up with TRBD2. The CDR3 covers 18 residues. Per germline, CDR1 LNHDA and CDR2 SQIVND (reference sequence). V shed 1 base, J shed 6 bases, and the junction held 14 bases outside the gene matches.

The V gene is TRBV7-9, the J gene TRBJ1-6; D gene ambiguous. V was pared by 1 base and J by 7 bases, with 11 bases between. The CDR3 is 15 residues long. Germline V gene lookup returns CDR1 SEHNR and CDR2 FQNEAQ (reference sequence). The DNA of the CDR3 is TGTGCCAGCAGCTTAGGACCTTCAAGGAATTCACCCCTCCACTTT. Protein product: CASSLGPSRNSPLHF.

This rearrangement joins TRBV18 to TRBJ1-5; D is unclear. The CDR3 consists of 13 residues. Germline CDR1 and CDR2: KGHSH and LQKENI. V lost 6 bases and J lost 0, with 6 bases in between. The CDR3 bases are TGTGCCAGCTCCGCATTTAGCAATCAGCCCCAGCATTTT. It encodes CASSAFSNQPQHF. Supplemented by reference TRBV18 and TRBJ1-5, the full variable domain reads NAGVMQNPRHLVRRRGQEARLRCSPMKGHSHVYWYRQLPEEGLKFMVYLQKENIIDESGMPKERFSAEFPKEGPSILRIQQVVRGDSAAYFCASSAFSNQPQHFGDGTRLSIL.

The rearrangement links TRBV18 to TRBJ2-7; no firm D call. Per the germline V gene, CDR1 is KGHSH and CDR2 is LQKENI. The CDR3 runs to 13 residues. V was trimmed by 3 bases and J by 6 bases, leaving 12 bases between them. The CDR3 DNA reads as TGTGCCAGCTCACCGGGTAGTTTAAGCGAGCAGTACTTC. Its protein is CASSPGSLSEQYF.

The CDR3 sequence is CASSGQGGAEAFF. The DNA for the CDR3 is TGTGCCAGCAGTGGACAGGGGGGCGCTGAAGCTTTCTTT. The chain uses TRBV6-5 and TRBJ1-1, with 10 bases matching TRBD1. The CDR3 has 13 residues. CDR1 MNHEY and CDR2 SVGAGI come from the germline V gene. The ends lost 5 bases at V and 6 bases at J; junction bases unmatched: 3.

V is TRBV5-1 and J is TRBJ2-1, with D perhaps TRBD1 (7 bases). CDR1 is SGHRS, CDR2 YFSETQ, per germline. V gave up 6 bases and J gave up 6 bases, with 13 bases separating them. The length of the CDR3 is 13 residues. CDR3 loop: CASTFQGGNEQFF. CDR3 DNA: TGCGCCAGCACCTTCCAGGGGGGCAATGAGCAGTTCTTC.

This rearrangement joins TRBV28 to TRBJ2-2, with D perhaps matching TRBD1 (6 bases). Trimming took off 6 bases at V and 9 bases at J, with 17 bases between the two ends. The germline gives CDR1 MDHEN, CDR2 SYDVKM. This CDR3 has 14 amino acids. This CDR3 reads CASRKGHTIRELFF. Here the CDR3 DNA reads TGTGCCAGCAGGAAGGGACACACCATAAGGGAGCTGTTTTTT.

V usage is TRBV19 and J usage is TRBJ2-3, with D possibly being TRBD2 (6 bases). The CDR3 runs to 13 residues. Germline V gene data show CDR1 as LNHDA and CDR2 as SQIVND (reference sequence). V lost 8 bases to trimming and J lost 2 bases, with 11 bases between them. This CDR3 is CASGAGFTDTQYF. CDR3 coding DNA: TGTGCCAGTGGAGCGGGTTTCACAGATACGCAGTATTTT.